The table lists the clone carrying this T cell receptor beta chain with many counts. These data belong to a study of T-cell reconstitution after alpha-beta-depleted transplantation in children. Germline lookup yields CDR1 DFQATT and CDR2 SNEGSKA (reference sequence). The germline V and J ends were trimmed by 5 bases and 3 bases, with 11 bases remaining between them. This CDR3 comprises 13 residues. It was with unique molecular identifiers that the TCRbeta library was prepared. TCRdb re-called the PCR reads through MiXCR, storing one row per CDR3 protein. The sample lists fewer than 350,000 distinct CDR3 sequences; 11% were seen once.

The TCR originated in a male patient between 2 and 15 years old who had a stem cell transplant for chronic granulomatous disease, so the T cells may come from the graft donor. The material sequenced was peripheral blood, taken 180 days after TCRalphabeta/CD19-depleted stem cell transplant. This chain links TRBV20-1 with TRBJ1-5, with D maybe TRBD1 (5 bases). CDR3 residues: CSASSGVNQPQHF. CDR3 sequence (DNA): TGCAGTGCTTCCTCGGGGGTCAATCAGCCCCAGCATTTT.